The 18 T cell receptor beta chains given below trace back to one sample, sequenced in a study of blood T cell repertoires in COVID-19. The table came from immunoSEQ multiplex PCR; TCRdb's copy has only in-frame clones and leaves some out. Among fewer than 350,000 clones listed, approximately 86% were seen once. The sample was peripheral blood. The receptor source for this set is a woman in her 30s who had recovered from COVID-19.

The rearrangement uses TRBV5-4 and TRBJ1-2; 7 nucleotides match TRBD1. CDR3 length: 14 amino acids. With V trimmed by 4 bases and J by 8 bases, 11 bases remained unmatched. Germline-derived CDR1 and CDR2 are SGHNT and YYREEE (reference sequence). The CDR3 sequence: CASSPKDRLGGYTF. The DNA of the CDR3 is TGTGCCAGCAGCCCAAAGGACAGGCTGGGAGGCTACACCTTC.

This clone occurred once. The rearrangement uses TRBV7-6 and TRBJ1-6; TRBD1 aligns across 10 bases. Trimming removed 4 bases from V and 7 bases from J; junction bases left unmatched: 4. Germline CDR1 SGHVS, CDR2 FNYEAQ. CDR3 length: 15 residues. The CDR3 DNA reads TGTGCCAGCAGCTCTGGACAGGGGGGGAATTCACCCCTCCACTTT. Its protein is CASSSGQGGNSPLHF.

This chain uses TRBV5-6 with TRBJ1-5; a possible D gene is TRBD1 (5 bases). CDR3 length: 15 amino acids. CDR1 and CDR2 (germline): SGHDT, YYEEEE. The V end was cut by 2 bases, the J end by 1 base, with 10 bases between. This CDR3 reads CASSLYRTSNQPQHF. CDR3 DNA sequence: TGTGCCAGCAGCTTATACAGGACCAGCAATCAGCCCCAGCATTTT.

The chain is built from TRBV6-1 and TRBJ2-7, with D unclear. The germline CDR1 and CDR2 sequences are MNHNS and SASEGT. V lost 0 bases, J lost 4 bases, and 7 bases lay in between. The CDR3 loop spans 13 amino acids. The CDR3 DNA follows: TGTGCCAGCAGTGAAGCGACCAGGTACGAGCAGTACTTC. Encoded protein: CASSEATRYEQYF.

CDR3: CASSPPWLSGANVLTF. DNA for the CDR3: TGTGCCAGCTCACCACCGTGGCTCTCTGGGGCCAACGTCCTGACTTTC. The V gene is TRBV18, the J gene TRBJ2-6; unclear D gene. The CDR3 runs 16 residues. Germline V gives CDR1 KGHSH, CDR2 LQKENI. V was pared by 0 bases and J by 0 bases, with 6 bases between.

This chain uses TRBV27 with TRBJ2-3, with D maybe TRBD2 (7 bases). Germline loops: CDR1 MNHEY, CDR2 SMNVEV (reference sequence). V lost 0 bases and J lost 5, with 12 bases in between. This CDR3 has 15 amino acids. Here the CDR3 reads CASSLSGGGLDTQYF. The CDR3 DNA sequence: TGTGCCAGCAGTTTATCCGGCGGGGGCTTAGATACGCAGTATTTT.

CDR3 nucleotides: TGTGCCATCAGTGAGGGAGCGGGGGGGCTCAATGAGCAGTTCTTC. Protein product: CAISEGAGGLNEQFF. V is TRBV10-3 and J is TRBJ2-1, with TRBD2 matching 10 bases. Germline V lookup: CDR1 ENHRY, CDR2 SYGVKD. Trimming removed 2 bases from V and 6 bases from J; junction bases left unmatched: 4. The CDR3 is 15 amino acids.

The chain recombines TRBV27 with TRBJ1-1; D is possibly TRBD1 (5 bases). The CDR3 covers 16 residues. V lost 2 bases and J lost 4, with 17 bases in between. Per the germline V gene, CDR1 is MNHEY and CDR2 is SMNVEV (reference sequence). DNA of the CDR3: TGTGCCAGCAGTTTAAATCTCGGGGGTTATGGCACTGAAGCTTTCTTT. This gives the protein CASSLNLGGYGTEAFF.

The rearrangement joins TRBV7-9 to TRBJ1-2; D might be TRBD1 (6 bases). CDR1 SEHNR and CDR2 FQNEAQ come from the germline V gene (reference sequence). This CDR3 has 15 amino acids. Trimming stripped 4 bases from V and 7 bases from J, with 19 bases between. The CDR3 loop is CASSYQFGQSPGYTF. The CDR3 coding sequence is TGTGCCAGCAGCTACCAGTTCGGACAGAGCCCTGGCTACACCTTC.

The chain carries TRBV4-1 and TRBJ2-5; possible D gene TRBD2, 5 bases. The CDR3 consists of 15 residues. V was pared by 0 bases and J by 5 bases, with 13 bases between. Germline-derived CDR1 and CDR2 are MGHRA and YSYEKL. The chain's CDR3 is CASSQDRGVSETQYF. CDR3 in DNA: TGCGCCAGCAGCCAAGACCGGGGAGTGAGTGAGACCCAGTACTTC.

V and J are TRBV4-2 and TRBJ2-3, with no clear D. This CDR3 contains 16 residues. Trimming took off 0 bases at V and 2 bases at J, with 12 bases between the two ends. From germline, CDR1 is LGHNA and CDR2 YNFKEQ. CDR3 region: CASSQEADWSTDTQYF. Here the CDR3 DNA reads TGTGCCAGCAGCCAAGAGGCAGATTGGTCCACAGATACGCAGTATTTT.

This clone came up once. The gene calls are TRBV9 and TRBJ2-1, with 13 nucleotides matching TRBD2. There are 14 residues in the CDR3. The J segment lost 10 bases and the V segment lost 4 bases, leaving 5 bases of the junction unmatched. CDR1 SGDLS and CDR2 YYNGEE come from the germline V gene. The CDR3 sequence: CASSLLGLAGEQFF. The CDR3 DNA reads as TGTGCCAGCAGCCTATTGGGACTAGCGGGAGAGCAGTTCTTC.

The chain employs TRBV28 and TRBJ2-5; TRBD1 matches 8 bases. The trim removed 6 bases at V and 1 base at J, leaving 10 bases unmatched. Germline values: CDR1 MDHEN, CDR2 SYDVKM. This CDR3 spans 16 amino acids. CDR3 DNA: TGTGCCAGCAGCCGACAGGGGACCCTACTCCAAGAGACCCAGTACTTC. This sequence encodes CASSRQGTLLQETQYF.

This clone appeared a few times. The chain is built from TRBV5-6 and TRBJ2-2, with 8 bases matching TRBD1. The CDR3 length is 15 residues. The V gene's germline CDR1 is SGHDT and CDR2 YYEEEE. The trim removed 1 base at V and 11 bases at J, leaving 10 bases unmatched. CDR3 bases: TGTGCCAGCAGCTTGTGGGGACAGGTACTATCAGAGCTGTTTTTT. Protein product: CASSLWGQVLSELFF.

The gene calls are TRBV27 and TRBJ1-1, with 8 positions matching TRBD1. Trimming took 9 bases from V and 12 from J; bases not matched to a gene: 24. Germline assignment: CDR1 MNHEY and CDR2 SMNVEV (reference sequence). The CDR3 is made up of 16 amino acids. Here the CDR3 DNA reads TGTGCCAGTTCCCCGACCTCAGGGGGCGCTATGGGGTTAACTTTCTTT. This gives the protein CASSPTSGGAMGLTFF.

The chain has TRBV5-4 and TRBJ2-6, with a possible D match to TRBD1 (5 bases). The CDR3 consists of 15 residues. Trimming cost V 2 bases and J 5 bases, with 11 bases left between them. The V gene's germline CDR1 is SGHNT and CDR2 YYREEE (reference sequence). For the CDR3, the DNA is TGTGCCAGCAGCTTAGCCACAGGACGGGCCAACGTCCTGACTTTC. This sequence encodes CASSLATGRANVLTF. Variable domain in full (rest from reference TRBV5-4 and TRBJ2-6): ETGVTQSPTHLIKTRGQQVTLRCSSQSGHNTVSWYQQALGQGPQFIFQYYREEENGRGNFPPRFSGLQFPNYSSELNVNALELDDSALYLCASSLATGRANVLTFGAGSRLTVL.

The V gene is TRBV2, the J gene TRBJ1-2, with D maybe TRBD1 (5 bases). Germline CDR1 and CDR2: SNHLY and FYNNEI. The CDR3 contains 14 residues. V lost 4 bases, J lost 7 bases, and 16 bases lay in between. CDR3 nucleotide sequence: TGTGCCAGCAGTGTCGGGGGGAGCATTGGTGGCTACACCTTC. Protein: CASSVGGSIGGYTF.

The chain recombines TRBV12-5 with TRBJ1-1; D is unresolved. CDR3 length: 13 amino acids. Looked up from germline, CDR1 is LGHNT and CDR2 is FRNRAP. With 1 base removed from V and 10 bases from J, the gap between germline ends came to 13 bases. The CDR3 DNA reads as TGTGCTAGTGGTTTGGCGCCGACTCTGACAGCTTTCTTT. It is translated as CASGLAPTLTAFF.